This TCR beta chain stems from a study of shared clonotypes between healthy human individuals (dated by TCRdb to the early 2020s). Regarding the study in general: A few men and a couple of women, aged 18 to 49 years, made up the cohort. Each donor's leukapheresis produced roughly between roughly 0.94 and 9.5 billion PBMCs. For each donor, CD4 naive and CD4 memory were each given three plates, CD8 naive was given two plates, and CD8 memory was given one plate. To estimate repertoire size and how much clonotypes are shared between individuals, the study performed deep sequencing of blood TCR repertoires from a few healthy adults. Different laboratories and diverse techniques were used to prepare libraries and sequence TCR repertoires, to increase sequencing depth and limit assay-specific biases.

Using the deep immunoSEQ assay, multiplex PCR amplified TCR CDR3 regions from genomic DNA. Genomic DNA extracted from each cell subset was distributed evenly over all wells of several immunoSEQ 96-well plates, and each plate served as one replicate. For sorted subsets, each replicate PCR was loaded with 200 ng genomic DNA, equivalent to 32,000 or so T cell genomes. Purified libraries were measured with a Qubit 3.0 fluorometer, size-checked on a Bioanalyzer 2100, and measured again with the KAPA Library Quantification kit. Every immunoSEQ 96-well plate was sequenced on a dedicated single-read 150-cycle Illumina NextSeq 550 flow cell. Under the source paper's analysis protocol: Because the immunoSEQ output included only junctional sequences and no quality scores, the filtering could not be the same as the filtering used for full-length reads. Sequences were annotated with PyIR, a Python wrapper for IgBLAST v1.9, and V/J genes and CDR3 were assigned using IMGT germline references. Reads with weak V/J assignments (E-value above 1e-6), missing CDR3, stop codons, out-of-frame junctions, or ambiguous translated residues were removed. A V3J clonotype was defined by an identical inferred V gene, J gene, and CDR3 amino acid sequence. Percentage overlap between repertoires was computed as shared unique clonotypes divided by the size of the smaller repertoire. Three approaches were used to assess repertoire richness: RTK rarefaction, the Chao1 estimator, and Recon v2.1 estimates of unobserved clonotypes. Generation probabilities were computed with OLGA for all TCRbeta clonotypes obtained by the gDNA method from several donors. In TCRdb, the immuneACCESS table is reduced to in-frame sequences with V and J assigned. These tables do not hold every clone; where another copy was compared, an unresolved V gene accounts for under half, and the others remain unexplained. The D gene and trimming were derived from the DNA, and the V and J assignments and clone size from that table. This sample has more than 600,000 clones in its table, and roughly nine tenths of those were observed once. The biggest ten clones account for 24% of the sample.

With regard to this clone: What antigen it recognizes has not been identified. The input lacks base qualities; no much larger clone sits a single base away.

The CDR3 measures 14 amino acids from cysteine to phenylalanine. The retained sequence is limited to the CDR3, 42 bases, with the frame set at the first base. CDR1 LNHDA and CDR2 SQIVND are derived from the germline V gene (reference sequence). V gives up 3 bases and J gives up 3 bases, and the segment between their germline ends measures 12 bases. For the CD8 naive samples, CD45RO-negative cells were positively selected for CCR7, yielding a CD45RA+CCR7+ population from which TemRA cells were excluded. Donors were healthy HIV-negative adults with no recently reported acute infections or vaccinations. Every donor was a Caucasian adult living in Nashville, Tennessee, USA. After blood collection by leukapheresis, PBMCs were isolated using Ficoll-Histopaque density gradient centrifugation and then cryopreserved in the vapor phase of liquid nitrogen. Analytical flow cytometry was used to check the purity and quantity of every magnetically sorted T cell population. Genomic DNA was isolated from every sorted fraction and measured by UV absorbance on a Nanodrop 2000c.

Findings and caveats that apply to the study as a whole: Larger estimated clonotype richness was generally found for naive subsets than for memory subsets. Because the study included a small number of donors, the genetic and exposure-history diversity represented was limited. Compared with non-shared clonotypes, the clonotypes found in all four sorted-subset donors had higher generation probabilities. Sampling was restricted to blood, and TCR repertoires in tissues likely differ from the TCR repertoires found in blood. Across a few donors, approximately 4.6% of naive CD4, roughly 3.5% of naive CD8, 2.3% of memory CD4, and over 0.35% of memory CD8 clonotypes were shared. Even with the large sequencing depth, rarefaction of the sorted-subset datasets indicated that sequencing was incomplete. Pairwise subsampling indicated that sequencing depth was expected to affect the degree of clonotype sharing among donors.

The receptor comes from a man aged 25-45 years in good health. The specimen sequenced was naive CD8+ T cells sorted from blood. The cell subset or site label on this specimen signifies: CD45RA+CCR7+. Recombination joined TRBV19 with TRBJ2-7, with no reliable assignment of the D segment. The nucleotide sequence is TGTGCCAGTAGTATTGGGCCCAGGAGCTACGAGCAGTACTTC. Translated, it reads CASSIGPRSYEQYF.